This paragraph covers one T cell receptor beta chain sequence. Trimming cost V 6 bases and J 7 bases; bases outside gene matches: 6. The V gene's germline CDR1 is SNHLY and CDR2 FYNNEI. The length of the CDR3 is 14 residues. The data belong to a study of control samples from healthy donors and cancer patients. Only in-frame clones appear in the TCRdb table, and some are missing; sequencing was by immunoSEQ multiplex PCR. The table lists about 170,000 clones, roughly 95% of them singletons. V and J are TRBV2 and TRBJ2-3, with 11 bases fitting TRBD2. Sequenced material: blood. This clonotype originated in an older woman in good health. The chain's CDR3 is CASSLAGGRYTQYF. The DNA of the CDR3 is TGTGCCAGCAGCTTAGCGGGGGGGCGATATACGCAGTATTTT.